This entry describes one T cell receptor beta chain. The antigen remains undetermined. This entry is derived from a study of OX40 agonist ivuxolimab in advanced cancers. Turning to the study itself: Those treated in dose escalation had hepatocellular carcinoma, melanoma, renal cell cancer or head and neck cancer. With a range of roughly 20 to 80, age averaged approximately 60 years, and roughly 80% were male. Notes on the study in general: CD4+ T cells averaged fewer expanded clones than CD8+ T cells.

Profiled with immunoSEQ multiplex PCR; TCRdb holds only in-frame clones, not every one. The sample contains 70,000 to 85,000 clones, around 94% of which appear only once. With 3 bases removed from V and 3 bases from J, the gap between germline ends came to 12 bases. Germline assignment: CDR1 SGHRS and CDR2 YFSETQ. This CDR3 comprises 14 residues. The TCR sequence derives from an adult with an advanced solid tumor such as melanoma, head and neck, liver or kidney cancer. The genes are TRBV5-1 and TRBJ1-1, with D hard to call. The starting material was CD4+ or CD8+ T cells sorted from blood, obtained in a trial of the OX40 agonist ivuxolimab. The CDR3 reads CASSSNLRYTEAFF. The CDR3 coding sequence is TGCGCCAGCAGCTCCAACTTGCGGTACACTGAAGCTTTCTTT.